The next 30 T cell receptor beta chains were all read from a single sample in a study of identifying expanded T cells in peripheral blood. The data were produced by immunoSEQ multiplex PCR, yet TCRdb's version contains in-frame clones alone and is incomplete. The table includes around 82,000 clones, roughly 84% detected once. Material for sequencing was blood. All receptors derive from a person aged 18 to 70 in good health.

This rearrangement joins TRBV5-1 to TRBJ2-7; 8 positions match TRBD1. Trimming removed 4 bases from V and 5 bases from J; junction bases left unmatched: 8. CDR3 length: 14 residues. Germline CDR1 is SGHRS and CDR2 is YFSETQ. This CDR3 reads CASSPPGQGHEQYF. CDR3 DNA sequence: TGCGCCAGCAGCCCCCCAGGACAGGGCCACGAGCAGTACTTC.

This chain links TRBV7-2 with TRBJ2-7; the match to TRBD2 covers 12 bases. Germline values: CDR1 SGHTA, CDR2 FQGNSA. Trimming at V came to 1 base and at J to 3 bases, leaving 10 bases not matched to a gene. This CDR3 is 18 amino acids long. CDR3 DNA sequence: TGTGCCAGCAGCTTAGTTGGACTAGCGGGACGCACCAGCTACGAGCAGTACTTC. Translated, it gives CASSLVGLAGRTSYEQYF.

This chain joins TRBV28 and TRBJ1-5, with D possibly being TRBD1 (5 bases). Trimming cost V 5 bases and J 2 bases, with 13 bases left between them. This CDR3 has 15 residues. Germline V lookup: CDR1 MDHEN, CDR2 SYDVKM. The CDR3 sequence: CASSIDGGGNQPQHF. The CDR3 DNA sequence: TGTGCCAGCAGTATCGACGGGGGAGGCAATCAGCCCCAGCATTTT. The full variable domain, with the rest looked up from reference TRBV28 and TRBJ1-5, is DVKVTQSSRYLVKRTGEKVFLECVQDMDHENMFWYRQDPGLGLRLIYFSYDVKMKEKGDIPEGYSVSREKKERFSLILESASTNQTSMYLCASSIDGGGNQPQHFGDGTRLSIL.

In its sample, this clone was seen a few times. The rearrangement links TRBV28 to TRBJ2-7; the match to TRBD2 covers 7 bases. The V and J ends lost 8 bases and 3 bases, in that order; junction bases with no gene match: 7. Germline CDR1 MDHEN, CDR2 SYDVKM. The CDR3 totals 13 residues. CDR3 protein: CASVRASGYEQYF. CDR3 bases: TGTGCCAGCGTGCGGGCTAGCGGCTACGAGCAGTACTTC.

The chain uses TRBV5-1 and TRBJ2-5; either TRBD1 or TRBD2 may supply D (6 bases each). Trimming cost V 3 bases and J 4 bases, with 16 bases left between them. The CDR3 sequence is 15 residues long. CDR1 and CDR2 from the germline V gene are SGHRS and YFSETQ. The CDR3 DNA follows: TGCGCCAGCAGCTCCCGGGGGATAGGGGGAGAGACCCAGTACTTC. Residues: CASSSRGIGGETQYF. The full variable domain, completed using reference TRBV5-1 and TRBJ2-5, is KAGVTQTPRYLIKTRGQQVTLSCSPISGHRSVSWYQQTPGQGLQFLFEYFSETQRNKGNFPGRFSGRQFSNSRSEMNVSTLELGDSALYLCASSSRGIGGETQYFGPGTRLLVL.

In DNA form, the CDR3 reads TGTGCCAGCAGTCCTCGGACAACGGACTTCGGGAATGAGCAGTTCTTC. Protein: CASSPRTTDFGNEQFF. The chain carries TRBV27 and TRBJ2-1, with D possibly being TRBD1 or TRBD2 (5 bases each). This CDR3 comprises 16 residues. Trimming removed 5 bases at V and 7 bases at J, with 21 bases between. Germline CDR1 and CDR2: MNHEY and SMNVEV (reference sequence).

The chain uses TRBV6-5 and TRBJ2-2, with TRBD1 matching 10 bases. The J segment lost 3 bases and the V segment lost 4 bases, leaving 2 bases of the junction unmatched. This CDR3 spans 15 amino acids. The germline V gene has CDR1 MNHEY and CDR2 SVGAGI. In DNA, the CDR3 is TGTGCCAGCAGTTCGGGACAGGGGTACACCGGGGAGCTGTTTTTT. Encoded protein: CASSSGQGYTGELFF.

This rearrangement joins TRBV29-1 to TRBJ2-1; no definite D call. The V and J ends lost 4 bases and 6 bases respectively, with 7 bases between them. CDR3 size: 11 residues. Germline V lookup: CDR1 SQVTM, CDR2 ANQGSEA. DNA of the CDR3: TGCAGCGTTGTAGCCGGCAATGAGCAGTTCTTC. This encodes CSVVAGNEQFF.

The rearrangement joins TRBV27 to TRBJ1-1, with no clear D. CDR3 size: 15 residues. V lost 2 bases, J lost 1 base, and 11 bases lay in between. Germline V CDR1 and CDR2: MNHEY, SMNVEV (reference sequence). The CDR3 protein is CASSLGVVGNTEAFF. The CDR3 DNA reads as TGTGCCAGCAGTTTAGGGGTAGTGGGGAACACTGAAGCTTTCTTT.

The genes are TRBV9 and TRBJ2-2, with D possibly being TRBD1 (5 bases). Germline CDR1 SGDLS, CDR2 YYNGEE. Trimming removed 0 bases from V and 5 bases from J, with 14 bases in between. The CDR3 is made up of 16 amino acids. CDR3 DNA: TGTGCCAGCAGCGTAGATCAGGGTCGGACGACCGGGGAGCTGTTTTTT. This sequence encodes CASSVDQGRTTGELFF.

This clone was found a few times. The rearrangement joins TRBV19 to TRBJ1-5, with 10 bases identical to TRBD1. Losses at the gene ends were 5 bases for V and 2 bases for J; bases not matched to a gene: 6. Germline-derived CDR1 and CDR2 are LNHDA and SQIVND (reference sequence). This CDR3 is 16 amino acids long. Here the CDR3 reads CASSPGTGVGNQPQHF. In DNA form, the CDR3 reads TGTGCCAGTAGTCCCGGGACAGGGGTCGGCAATCAGCCCCAGCATTTT.

J is TRBJ2-1 and V is TRBV28; TRBD2 might be the D (5 bases). Germline lookup yields CDR1 MDHEN and CDR2 SYDVKM. The CDR3 has 15 amino acids. With 2 bases removed from V and 3 bases from J, the gap between germline ends came to 11 bases. The CDR3 DNA reads as TGTGCCAGCAGTTTACGAGCGGAGTTCTACAATGAGCAGTTCTTC. The encoded protein is CASSLRAEFYNEQFF.

This clone was seen a few times. The genes are TRBV2 and TRBJ2-1; 7 bases line up with TRBD2. V shed 7 bases, J shed 7 bases, and the junction held 7 bases outside the gene matches. CDR1 and CDR2 (germline): SNHLY, FYNNEI. The CDR3 is 13 residues long. CDR3 region: CASTLGRLNEQFF. The CDR3 DNA follows: TGTGCCAGCACCCTCGGGAGGTTAAATGAGCAGTTCTTC.

This sequence joins TRBV9 and TRBJ2-2, with D tentatively TRBD1 (5 bases). Between the trimmed V and J ends, which lost 4 bases and 4 bases, there was a span of 11 bases. The germline gives CDR1 SGDLS, CDR2 YYNGEE. The CDR3 spans 14 residues. CDR3 in DNA: TGTGCCAGCAGCCGCGACAGAACCACCGGGGAGCTGTTTTTT. Translating gives CASSRDRTTGELFF.

The CDR3 DNA reads as TGTGCCAGCAGCTCGCTTGAGACAGGACTCGCCTCCGGGCAGTACTTC. This encodes CASSSLETGLASGQYF. The genes are TRBV5-6 and TRBJ2-7; a possible D gene is TRBD1 (6 bases). CDR1 and CDR2 (germline): SGHDT, YYEEEE. V lost 3 bases and J lost 9, with 25 bases in between. The CDR3 contains 16 residues. Full variable domain (rest looked up from reference TRBV5-6 and TRBJ2-7): DAGVTQSPTHLIKTRGQQVTLRCSPKSGHDTVSWYQQALGQGPQFIFQYYEEEERQRGNFPDRFSGHQFPNYSSELNVNALLLGDSALYLCASSSLETGLASGQYFGPGTRLTVT.

The CDR3 reads CASSQGLAGEGYQYF. CDR3 DNA sequence: TGTGCCAGCAGCCAGGGCCTAGCGGGAGAGGGGTACCAGTACTTC. This chain joins TRBV4-2 and TRBJ2-7; 10 bases fit TRBD2. The germline gives CDR1 LGHNA, CDR2 YNFKEQ. This CDR3 is 15 amino acids long. The J segment lost 10 bases and the V segment lost 3 bases, leaving 12 bases of the junction unmatched.

The rearrangement links TRBV28 to TRBJ2-1; a weak D match, TRBD1 (5 bases). The CDR3 is 14 residues long. Trimming stripped 1 base from V and 9 bases from J, with 13 bases between. CDR1 is MDHEN and CDR2 is SYDVKM in the germline V gene. The DNA for the CDR3 is TGTGCCAGCAGTTTATATGGGGCCGGCGGTGAGCAGTTCTTC. Encoded protein: CASSLYGAGGEQFF.

The chain recombines TRBV7-8 with TRBJ2-2; D is possibly TRBD2 (6 bases). This CDR3 has 15 amino acids. The germline gives CDR1 SGHVS, CDR2 FQNEAQ. V gave up 5 bases and J gave up 4 bases, with 14 bases separating them. The CDR3 protein is CASSLGTPVTGELFF. The CDR3 DNA is TGTGCCAGCAGCCTCGGGACTCCCGTCACCGGGGAGCTGTTTTTT.

Only a few counts were recorded for this clone. V usage is TRBV7-2 and J usage is TRBJ2-1, with 12 positions matching TRBD2. CDR1 and CDR2 (germline): SGHTA, FQGNSA. The CDR3 has 18 residues. J lost 5 bases, V lost 5 bases, and 13 bases had no gene match. The DNA of the CDR3 is TGTGCCAGCAGCCATCATCTAGCGGGAGGGCCTGTTCACAATGAGCAGTTCTTC. It specifies CASSHHLAGGPVHNEQFF.

This chain's CDR3 is CASSSQYWDGEQFF. In DNA form, the CDR3 reads TGTGCCAGCAGCTCCCAATATTGGGATGGTGAGCAGTTCTTC. The chain couples TRBV7-2 to TRBJ2-1, with D uncertain. Trimming pared 4 bases from V and 9 bases from J, leaving 16 bases between. Per germline, CDR1 SGHTA and CDR2 FQGNSA. This CDR3 has 14 amino acids. Full variable domain (missing parts from reference TRBV7-2 and TRBJ2-1): GAGVSQSPSNKVTEKGKDVELRCDPISGHTALYWYRQSLGQGLEFLIYFQGNSAPDKSGLPSDRFSAERTGGSVSTLTIQRTQQEDSAVYLCASSSQYWDGEQFFGPGTRLTVL.

The chain combines TRBV2 with TRBJ2-7, with D perhaps matching TRBD1 or TRBD2 (5 bases each). The germline V and J ends were trimmed by 0 bases and 7 bases, with 10 bases remaining between them. This CDR3 spans 13 amino acids. Germline lookup yields CDR1 SNHLY and CDR2 FYNNEI. CDR3 nucleotides: TGTGCCAGCAGTGAAGCGCGAGGGGAGGAGCAGTACTTC. This translates into CASSEARGEEQYF.

This rearrangement joins TRBV6-6 to TRBJ1-2, with TRBD1 identical over 9 bases. Germline V gene sequence: CDR1 MNHNY, CDR2 SVGAGI (reference sequence). This CDR3 has 14 residues. Germline trimming cut 2 bases from V and 8 bases from J; bases unmatched to any gene: 6. For the CDR3, the DNA is TGTGCCAGCAGTTACAGGGACAGGGAGGAGGGCTACACCTTC. Its protein is CASSYRDREEGYTF.

CDR3 sequence: CATRSLNIQYF. CDR3 DNA: TGTGCCACCCGTAGCCTGAACATTCAGTACTTC. V is TRBV5-4 and J is TRBJ2-4; no clear D gene. With 9 bases removed from V and 7 bases from J, the gap between germline ends came to 11 bases. Germline V lookup: CDR1 SGHNT, CDR2 YYREEE (reference sequence). The CDR3 is 11 amino acids.

This sequence joins TRBV18 and TRBJ2-3; D might be TRBD2 (5 bases). The CDR3 extends over 15 amino acids. The germline V gene encodes CDR1 KGHSH and CDR2 LQKENI. V lost 2 bases to trimming and J lost 6 bases, with 15 bases between them. The CDR3 here is CASSPVGIQGDTQYF. The CDR3 DNA follows: TGTGCCAGCTCACCAGTCGGGATCCAAGGGGATACGCAGTATTTT.

J is TRBJ2-2 and V is TRBV5-5, with TRBD1 matching over 9 bases. From germline, CDR1 is SGHKS and CDR2 YYEKEE (reference sequence). The V segment lost 4 bases and the J segment 13 bases; nucleotides outside the gene matches: 11. This CDR3 comprises 14 residues. The CDR3 region is CASSPDRGRIGLFF. The CDR3 DNA sequence: TGTGCCAGCAGCCCCGACAGGGGGAGGATTGGGCTGTTTTTT.

This rearrangement joins TRBV5-4 to TRBJ2-7; 7 bases are shared with TRBD1. The CDR3 is 14 residues long. With V trimmed by 6 bases and J by 3 bases, 9 bases remained unmatched. CDR1 and CDR2 from the germline V gene are SGHNT and YYREEE (reference sequence). The CDR3 sequence is CASTQTGSIYEQYF. CDR3 bases: TGTGCCAGCACCCAGACAGGGAGTATCTACGAGCAGTACTTC.

The chain's CDR3 is CASSAPGRDEKLFF. CDR3 nucleotides: TGTGCCAGCAGCGCCCCGGGACGCGATGAAAAACTGTTTTTT. The V and J genes are TRBV11-1 and TRBJ1-4; weak D call: TRBD1 (5 bases). This CDR3 region has 14 residues. Germline V gives CDR1 SGHAT, CDR2 FQDESV (reference sequence). Trimming pared 5 bases from V and 6 bases from J, leaving 13 bases between.

The rearrangement links TRBV5-8 to TRBJ1-5; TRBD1 matches at 7 bases. V was pared by 5 bases and J by 2 bases, with 7 bases of the junction left unmatched. This CDR3 spans 15 amino acids. The V gene's germline CDR1 is SGHTS and CDR2 YDEGEE. CDR3 DNA sequence: TGTGCCAGCAGTTTAACCGGGACAGGCAATCAGCCCCAGCATTTT. It specifies CASSLTGTGNQPQHF.

V gene TRBV5-4 combines with J gene TRBJ1-1; no reliable D call. Germline CDR1 reads SGHNT; CDR2 reads YYREEE (reference sequence). The CDR3 covers 12 residues. V dropped 1 base and J dropped 4 bases, with 5 bases sitting between them. CDR3 in amino acids: CASSLRSTEAFF. As DNA, the CDR3 is TGTGCCAGCAGCTTGAGGAGCACTGAAGCTTTCTTT.

This clone was picked up one time. This chain connects TRBV23-1 to TRBJ2-7, with D possibly matching TRBD2 (5 bases). TRBV23-1 is annotated as an ORF whose role is uncertain. The CDR3 has 15 residues. V was trimmed by 10 bases and J by 0 bases, leaving 19 bases between them. The CDR3 DNA reads as TGCGCCACACATCGGGGATTCCGTAACTCCTACGAGCAGTACTTC. This sequence encodes CATHRGFRNSYEQYF.